Presented here are 15 T cell receptor beta chains from one specimen sequenced in a study of T cell repertoires in cytomegalovirus infection. TCRdb independently ran MiXCR on the reads; one entry per CDR3 protein. The sample lists 200,000 or so distinct CDR3 sequences, around 35% seen once, with roughly three fifths in the top ten. What these receptors recognize is not known. Sequences were derived from CD8+ T cells from cultured PBMCs, sampled from culture after CMV antigen stimulation. The receptor set was obtained from a human donor in good health (CMV status not recorded). Some clones in this sample may be carry-over from other donors' samples.

The CDR3, as DNA: TGTGCCAGCAGTCCGGGAGCCAGAAACACTGAAGCTTTCTTT. This sequence encodes CASSPGARNTEAFF. This sequence joins TRBV28 and TRBJ1-1; D is ambiguous. The CDR3 loop spans 14 amino acids. Germline CDR1 is MDHEN and CDR2 is SYDVKM. Trimming removed 5 bases from V and 2 bases from J, with 12 bases in between.

This chain uses TRBV10-3 with TRBJ2-7; 7 bases line up with TRBD1. The CDR3 has 14 residues. Germline trimming cut 4 bases from V and 1 base from J; bases unmatched to any gene: 4. Germline CDR1 ENHRY, CDR2 SYGVKD. The CDR3 sequence: CAISAGGGSYEQYF. The CDR3 bases are TGTGCCATCAGTGCAGGGGGTGGTTCCTACGAGCAGTACTTC.

The gene calls are TRBV7-9 and TRBJ2-6; either TRBD1 or TRBD2 may supply D (5 bases each). CDR3 size: 19 residues. Germline V gives CDR1 SEHNR, CDR2 FQNEAQ (reference sequence). Trimming left V 4 bases short and J 0 bases short, with 19 bases between. In DNA, the CDR3 is TGTGCCAGCAGCTCCCCAATTGATGGGACCCCCTCTGGGGCCAACGTCCTGACTTTC. It codes for CASSSPIDGTPSGANVLTF. Variable domain in full (rest from reference TRBV7-9 and TRBJ2-6): DTGVSQNPRHKITKRGQNVTFRCDPISEHNRLYWYRQTLGQGPEFLTYFQNEAQLEKSRLLSDRFSAERPKGSFSTLEIQRTEQGDSAMYLCASSSPIDGTPSGANVLTFGAGSRLTVL.

A few counts support this clonotype. CDR3 DNA sequence: TGTGCCAGCAGCCAGGGTGGGGGCGATGAGCAGTTCTTC. It codes for CASSQGGGDEQFF. J is TRBJ2-1 and V is TRBV7-3; possibly TRBD1 for D (6 bases). Germline V CDR1 and CDR2: SGHTA, FQGTGA. The CDR3 covers 13 residues. The ends were cut back, 5 bases at V and 8 bases at J, with 13 bases in the middle.

With regard to this clonotype: Sequence at one end of the junction differs from germline and may be a read error. The rearrangement uses TRBV5-6 and TRBJ1-1; D gene ambiguous. Germline lookup yields CDR1 SGHDT and CDR2 YYEEEE. This CDR3 is built from 13 residues. CDR3 in amino acids: CASSLTRNPEAFF. The CDR3 coding sequence is TGTGCCAGCAGCTTAACAAGGAACCCTGAAGCTTTCTTT.

V gene TRBV7-3 combines with J gene TRBJ1-1; 10 bases are shared with TRBD1. The length of the CDR3 is 15 residues. Germline loops: CDR1 SGHTA, CDR2 FQGTGA. The V segment lost 6 bases and the J segment 2 bases; nucleotides outside the gene matches: 6. DNA of the CDR3: TGTGCCAGCAGGGGACAGGGGCTTTCTAACACTGAAGCTTTCTTT. Protein: CASRGQGLSNTEAFF. Full variable domain (outside the CDR3, taken from reference TRBV7-3 and TRBJ1-1): GAGVSQTPSNKVTEKGKYVELRCDPISGHTALYWYRQSLGQGPEFLIYFQGTGAADDSGLPNDRFFAVRPEGSVSTLKIQRTERGDSAVYLCASRGQGLSNTEAFFGQGTRLTVV.

V is TRBV27 and J is TRBJ2-1; 9 bases match TRBD2. The CDR3 runs to 15 residues. CDR1 MNHEY and CDR2 SMNVEV come from the germline V gene (reference sequence). Trimming took 4 bases from V and 6 from J; bases not matched to a gene: 7. The CDR3 loop is CASSWAGTSSNEQFF. The CDR3, as DNA: TGTGCCAGCAGTTGGGCCGGGACTAGCAGCAATGAGCAGTTCTTC.

This chain connects TRBV7-2 to TRBJ2-5, with 9 positions matching TRBD2. Germline V gene data show CDR1 as SGHTA and CDR2 as FQGNSA. The CDR3 has 15 residues. With V trimmed by 4 bases and J by 5 bases, 8 bases remained unmatched. The CDR3 is CASSSTGTSKETQYF. CDR3 DNA sequence: TGTGCCAGCAGCTCCACCGGGACTAGCAAGGAGACCCAGTACTTC.

The V and J genes are TRBV7-3 and TRBJ1-1, with unresolved D. Germline CDR1 and CDR2: SGHTA and FQGTGA. CDR3 length: 13 residues. Trimming removed 3 bases at V and 0 bases at J, with 5 bases between. CDR3: CASSFEMNTEAFF. The DNA of the CDR3 is TGTGCCAGCAGCTTCGAAATGAACACTGAAGCTTTCTTT.

The rearrangement uses TRBV30 and TRBJ2-7; D not resolved. The V end lost 3 bases, the J end lost 6 bases, and 12 bases lay between the germline ends. CDR3 length equals 12 residues. In germline, CDR1 is GTSNPN, CDR2 SVGIG (reference sequence). CDR3 amino acids: CAWSAASSEQYF. In nucleotides, the CDR3 is TGTGCCTGGAGCGCAGCGTCCAGCGAGCAGTACTTC.

This rearrangement joins TRBV7-9 to TRBJ2-1; 7 bases line up with TRBD2. Unmatched junction bases numbered 3, after V lost 3 bases and J lost 4 bases. The CDR3 loop spans 14 amino acids. From germline, CDR1 is SEHNR and CDR2 FQNEAQ (reference sequence). The CDR3: CASSFLAEYNEQFF. The CDR3 DNA reads as TGTGCCAGCAGCTTTCTAGCGGAGTACAATGAGCAGTTCTTC.

The chain joins TRBV11-2 to TRBJ2-1; D remains ambiguous. There are 14 residues in the CDR3. With 3 bases removed from V and 3 bases from J, the gap between germline ends came to 9 bases. Germline V gene sequence: CDR1 SGHAT, CDR2 FQNNGV. The CDR3 loop reads CASSFLEVYNEQFF. The CDR3 nucleotides are TGTGCCAGCAGCTTTCTAGAGGTCTACAATGAGCAGTTCTTC.

This clonotype was seen a few times. The CDR3 protein is CASSGAEGGGNQPQHF. The CDR3 region has the DNA TGTGCCAGCAGCGGCGCAGAAGGGGGTGGCAATCAGCCCCAGCATTTT. V is TRBV9 and J is TRBJ1-5, with D tentatively TRBD1 (6 bases). The germline CDR1 and CDR2 sequences are SGDLS and YYNGEE. CDR3 size: 16 residues. Trimming shortened V by 3 bases and J by 2 bases, and 15 bases separated the two germline ends.

This clonotype was recorded once. The DNA of the CDR3 is TGTGCCATCAGTGAGATGAGGACACCGGGCAATCAGCCCCAGCATTTT. Protein: CAISEMRTPGNQPQHF. The rearrangement joins TRBV10-3 to TRBJ1-5; TRBD1 might be the D (5 bases). Germline V gene sequence: CDR1 ENHRY, CDR2 SYGVKD. CDR3 size: 16 residues. V gave up 2 bases and J gave up 2 bases, with 13 bases separating them.

This clonotype was picked up a small number of times. The J gene is TRBJ1-1, the V gene TRBV27; D gene unclear. This CDR3 comprises 13 residues. Germline V gives CDR1 MNHEY, CDR2 SMNVEV (reference sequence). The V end lost 7 bases, the J end lost 1 base, and 10 bases lay between the germline ends. This CDR3 is CASTYSGNTEAFF. DNA of the CDR3: TGTGCCAGCACCTATAGTGGGAACACTGAAGCTTTCTTT.